This entry lists 16 T cell receptor beta chains sequenced from one sample in a study of T cell responses to AZD1222 COVID-19 vaccine. Here immunoSEQ multiplex PCR was the method, and the copy in TCRdb shows in-frame clones only, minus some. There are 150,000 to 200,000 clones in the sample; around 87% occur only once, and 2.5% to 3% lies in the top ten. This material consisted of peripheral blood, taken on day 0 of MenACWY control vaccination. These receptors were taken from an adult in good health.

This clone came up a few times. J is TRBJ1-1 and V is TRBV19, with D uncertain. Trimming pared 7 bases from V and 1 base from J, leaving 19 bases between. This CDR3 has 16 amino acids. CDR1 and CDR2 (germline): LNHDA, SQIVND (reference sequence). The CDR3 sequence: CASTTSRQLPNTEAFF. The CDR3 DNA reads as TGTGCCAGTACCACTAGTCGGCAGCTACCGAACACTGAAGCTTTCTTT.

This clone was seen just once. The chain links TRBV18 to TRBJ2-2; TRBD1 matches 9 bases. V shed 6 bases and J 3 bases; nucleotides not matched to a gene: 8. Germline CDR1 KGHSH, CDR2 LQKENI. The CDR3 consists of 16 residues. This CDR3 reads CASSPPGQGHTGELFF. CDR3 DNA: TGTGCCAGCTCGCCTCCGGGACAGGGACACACCGGGGAGCTGTTTTTT.

Written as DNA, the CDR3 is TGTGCCAGCCGATTCACAAAGGATACGCAGTATTTT. As protein: CASRFTKDTQYF. The chain employs TRBV12-3 or TRBV12-4 and TRBJ2-3; no reliable D call. V was trimmed by 8 bases and J by 6 bases, leaving 12 bases between them. The length of the CDR3 is 12 residues.

This chain uses TRBV28 with TRBJ2-1, with D unresolved. Trimming removed 2 bases from V and 0 bases from J, with 8 bases in between. This CDR3 has 15 amino acids. CDR1 and CDR2 (germline): MDHEN, SYDVKM. The CDR3 protein is CASSLKPSSYNEQFF. The CDR3 DNA reads TGTGCCAGCAGTTTAAAGCCGAGCTCCTACAATGAGCAGTTCTTC. Using reference TRBV28 and TRBJ2-1 for the parts outside the CDR3, the full variable domain is DVKVTQSSRYLVKRTGEKVFLECVQDMDHENMFWYRQDPGLGLRLIYFSYDVKMKEKGDIPEGYSVSREKKERFSLILESASTNQTSMYLCASSLKPSSYNEQFFGPGTRLTVL.

The rearrangement links TRBV30 to TRBJ1-2; 9 positions agree with TRBD1. The CDR3 has 14 residues. Germline V CDR1 and CDR2: GTSNPN, SVGIG (reference sequence). V shed 5 bases, J shed 6 bases, and the junction held 10 bases outside the gene matches. In DNA form, the CDR3 reads TGTGCCTGGGAACACGGGACAGGGACCCATGGCTACACCTTC. It encodes CAWEHGTGTHGYTF.

This clone was counted only a few times. V gene TRBV2 combines with J gene TRBJ2-1, with D possibly matching TRBD2 (5 bases). Deletions cut 6 bases from V and 8 bases from J, with 5 bases between. Germline V gives CDR1 SNHLY, CDR2 FYNNEI. This CDR3 comprises 10 residues. CDR3 in amino acids: CASRRDEQFF. The CDR3 coding sequence is TGTGCCAGCAGGAGGGATGAGCAGTTCTTC.

V is TRBV5-1 and J is TRBJ2-7; no reliable D call. The V end lost 3 bases, the J end lost 6 bases, and 7 bases lay between the germline ends. Per the germline V gene, CDR1 is SGHRS and CDR2 is YFSETQ. This CDR3 region has 11 residues. CDR3 loop: CASSSGVEQYF. CDR3 DNA: TGCGCCAGCAGCTCCGGCGTCGAGCAGTACTTC. Drawing the rest from reference TRBV5-1 and TRBJ2-7, the complete variable domain is KAGVTQTPRYLIKTRGQQVTLSCSPISGHRSVSWYQQTPGQGLQFLFEYFSETQRNKGNFPGRFSGRQFSNSRSEMNVSTLELGDSALYLCASSSGVEQYFGPGTRLTVT.

The chain is built from TRBV19 and TRBJ2-7; D uncertain. The CDR3 spans 15 residues. The germline V and J ends were trimmed by 2 bases and 3 bases, with 14 bases remaining between them. CDR1 is LNHDA, CDR2 SQIVND, per germline (reference sequence). The CDR3: CASSIPGSPHYEQYF. The CDR3, as DNA: TGTGCCAGTAGTATACCCGGTTCTCCCCACTACGAGCAGTACTTC. The variable domain in full, completed from reference TRBV19 and TRBJ2-7, reads DGGITQSPKYLFRKEGQNVTLSCEQNLNHDAMYWYRQDPGQGLRLIYYSQIVNDFQKGDIAEGYSVSREKKESFPLTVTSAQKNPTAFYLCASSIPGSPHYEQYFGPGTRLTVT.

The chain has TRBV15 and TRBJ2-7; D uncertain. V lost 6 bases and J 3 bases, leaving 15 bases between the germline ends. Germline CDR1 and CDR2: LNHNV and YYDKDF (reference sequence). The CDR3 spans 14 residues. For the CDR3, the DNA is TGTGCCACCAGAGCCTCCCCGGATCGCTACGAGCAGTACTTC. The encoded protein is CATRASPDRYEQYF.

This chain links TRBV3-1 (or the pseudogene TRBV3-2) with TRBJ2-2; TRBD2 matches at 13 bases. CDR1 is LGHDT, CDR2 YNNKEL, per germline (reference sequence). V trimming: 6 bases; J trimming: 7 bases; junction bases outside the gene matches: 2. CDR3 length: 14 amino acids. CDR3 bases: TGTGCCAGCAGAGGACTAGCGGGGGTCGGGGAGCTGTTTTTT. Amino acid sequence: CASRGLAGVGELFF.

The chain is built from TRBV27 and TRBJ2-7, with D possibly TRBD1 on 6 matching bases. CDR3 size: 14 residues. V was cut by 8 bases and J by 6 bases, with 20 bases left in between. Germline values: CDR1 MNHEY, CDR2 SMNVEV (reference sequence). CDR3 sequence: CASGPGHPTGEQYF. The CDR3 DNA is TGTGCCAGCGGGCCGGGACACCCCACCGGCGAGCAGTACTTC.

The chain carries TRBV29-1 and TRBJ1-1, with 8 bases matching TRBD1. The germline V gene has CDR1 SQVTM and CDR2 ANQGSEA. V lost 6 bases, J lost 10 bases, and 10 bases stayed unmatched. This CDR3 has 12 amino acids. The CDR3 region has the DNA TGCAGCGTGACCGGGACAGGTCCGGTAGCTTTCTTT. As protein: CSVTGTGPVAFF.

The rearrangement joins TRBV9 to TRBJ1-1, with D maybe TRBD1 (5 bases). Trimming left V 3 bases short and J 1 base short, with 13 bases between. The germline V gene has CDR1 SGDLS and CDR2 YYNGEE. This CDR3 comprises 15 residues. The CDR3 here is CASSGGTLGNTEAFF. CDR3 DNA sequence: TGTGCCAGCAGCGGAGGGACGCTAGGGAACACTGAAGCTTTCTTT.

V is TRBV19 and J is TRBJ2-1; D remains ambiguous. This CDR3 has 14 amino acids. Looked up from germline, CDR1 is LNHDA and CDR2 is SQIVND (reference sequence). The ends were cut back, 5 bases at V and 7 bases at J, with 15 bases in the middle. CDR3 sequence reads: CASSPSGQENEQFF. CDR3 in DNA: TGTGCCAGTAGTCCCTCAGGTCAGGAGAATGAGCAGTTCTTC.

The chain joins TRBV4-2 to TRBJ2-1; D might be TRBD2 (6 bases). The V gene's germline CDR1 is LGHNA and CDR2 YNFKEQ. V shed 1 base and J shed 8 bases, with 6 bases lying between them. The CDR3 has 12 residues. The DNA for the CDR3 is TGTGCCAGCAGCCAAGGGGAGGATGAGCAGTTCTTC. Encoded protein: CASSQGEDEQFF.

The V call is TRBV28, the J call TRBJ2-7; D gene ambiguous. Germline CDR1 reads MDHEN; CDR2 reads SYDVKM. The CDR3 sequence is 10 residues long. Trimming left V 6 bases short and J 6 bases short, with 6 bases between. CDR3 amino acids: CASSRVEQYF. CDR3 coding DNA: TGTGCCAGCAGCCGGGTCGAGCAGTACTTC.